Shown below are 21 T cell receptor beta chains from a single sample sequenced in a study of T cell responses to AZD1222 COVID-19 vaccine. Measured with immunoSEQ multiplex PCR; TCRdb has only the in-frame clones, and not every one. The sample lists under 45,000 clones; about 90% were seen once. The sequencing used peripheral blood, collected 28 days after the second dose of the MenACWY control vaccine. These receptors were collected from an adult who received the MenACWY meningococcal vaccine as a control.

V usage is TRBV3-1 (or the pseudogene TRBV3-2) and J usage is TRBJ2-1; 11 positions match TRBD2. The CDR3 is 20 amino acids. The ends lost 5 bases at V and 1 base at J; junction bases unmatched: 16. Germline CDR1 reads LGHDT; CDR2 reads YNNKEL (reference sequence). The CDR3 is CASSARPGIAGGRSYNEQFF. The CDR3 bases are TGTGCCAGCAGCGCGCGCCCTGGGATAGCGGGAGGGAGATCCTACAATGAGCAGTTCTTC.

The chain links TRBV6-5 to TRBJ2-7; 14 bases fit TRBD2. V trimming: 0 bases; J trimming: 7 bases; junction bases outside the gene matches: 5. CDR1 is MNHEY, CDR2 SVGAGI, per germline. The CDR3 is 16 amino acids. This chain's CDR3 is CASSYSGLAGAEEQYF. The CDR3 DNA reads as TGTGCCAGCAGTTACTCGGGACTAGCGGGAGCAGAAGAGCAGTACTTC.

The genes are TRBV4-1 and TRBJ2-5, with 8 bases matching TRBD2. The CDR3 length is 12 residues. The V segment lost 4 bases and the J segment 5 bases; nucleotides outside the gene matches: 0. The germline V gene encodes CDR1 MGHRA and CDR2 YSYEKL. The DNA for the CDR3 is TGCGCCAGCAGCCGCGGGGGGGAGACCCAGTACTTC. Encoded protein: CASSRGGETQYF.

This chain joins TRBV30 and TRBJ1-6, with D hard to call. The CDR3 is made up of 15 amino acids. CDR1 is GTSNPN and CDR2 is SVGIG in the germline V gene (reference sequence). V lost 0 bases and J 7 bases, leaving 13 bases between the germline ends. Here the CDR3 DNA reads TGTGCCTGGAGTGTACGCATCATTGGCAATTCACCCCTCCACTTT. It specifies CAWSVRIIGNSPLHF.

This clone has a single count. The CDR3 bases are TGTGCCAGCAGCCCCGGGACAGGGCGACACGAGCAGTACTTC. This gives the protein CASSPGTGRHEQYF. V and J are TRBV6-5 and TRBJ2-7, with 9 bases fitting TRBD1. The CDR3 contains 14 residues. V was clipped by 6 bases and J by 5 bases; unmatched bases: 8. In germline, CDR1 is MNHEY, CDR2 SVGAGI.

The chain recombines TRBV19 with TRBJ2-6; D might be TRBD1 or TRBD2, each matching 7 bases. Germline V gene lookup returns CDR1 LNHDA and CDR2 SQIVND (reference sequence). Trimming removed 5 bases from V and 2 bases from J, with 13 bases in between. The CDR3 length is 16 residues. CDR3: CASSPRGGTGANVLTF. The CDR3 nucleotides read TGTGCCAGTAGTCCCAGGGGGGGAACTGGGGCCAACGTCCTGACTTTC.

This chain connects TRBV6-5 to TRBJ2-1; 12 positions agree with TRBD2. The CDR3 totals 16 residues. Losses at the gene ends were 0 bases for V and 7 bases for J; bases not matched to a gene: 4. Germline CDR1 reads MNHEY; CDR2 reads SVGAGI. CDR3 DNA sequence: TGTGCCAGCAGTTACTCGTTACTAGCGGGAGGAAATGAGCAGTTCTTC. Its translation is CASSYSLLAGGNEQFF.

This rearrangement joins TRBV14 to TRBJ2-1; 7 bases agree with TRBD2. CDR3 size: 13 residues. The germline CDR1 and CDR2 sequences are SGHDN and FVKESK. V gave up 1 base and J gave up 9 bases; unmatched junction bases: 3. The CDR3 coding sequence is TGTGCCAGCAGCCAAGCTGGGGGGGGTGAGCAGTTCTTC. Its translation is CASSQAGGGEQFF.

The chain has TRBV7-9 and TRBJ2-3, with TRBD1 identical over 7 bases. The J segment lost 5 bases and the V segment lost 5 bases, leaving 13 bases of the junction unmatched. Germline V gene data show CDR1 as SEHNR and CDR2 as FQNEAQ (reference sequence). The CDR3 extends over 16 amino acids. The CDR3 sequence: CASSIRQGRRGDTQYF. The CDR3 bases are TGTGCCAGCAGCATCCGACAGGGTAGGAGAGGAGATACGCAGTATTTT.

This sequence joins TRBV28 and TRBJ1-2; possibly TRBD1 for D (6 bases). The CDR3 spans 13 residues. The germline V and J ends were trimmed by 3 bases and 7 bases, with 12 bases remaining between them. CDR1 MDHEN and CDR2 SYDVKM come from the germline V gene. The CDR3 loop reads CASSFGGRGGYTF. DNA of the CDR3: TGTGCCAGCAGTTTCGGGGGGCGCGGTGGCTACACCTTC.

The genes are TRBV6-6 and TRBJ2-7; 9 bases fit TRBD2. The CDR3 runs to 13 residues. The V gene end was trimmed by 5 bases and the J gene end by 4 bases; junction bases not matched to a gene: 3. CDR1 MNHNY and CDR2 SVGAGI come from the germline V gene (reference sequence). CDR3 nucleotides: TGTGCCAGCAGTCTGCGGGAGGGATACGAGCAGTACTTC. Amino acid sequence: CASSLREGYEQYF.

V gene TRBV5-1 combines with J gene TRBJ1-1; D is possibly TRBD1 (6 bases). The V end lost 4 bases, the J end lost 4 bases, and 26 bases lay between the germline ends. The CDR3 totals 18 residues. In germline, CDR1 is SGHRS, CDR2 YFSETQ. CDR3 amino acids: CASSLIEGTGFGGTEAFF. CDR3 bases: TGCGCCAGCAGCCTGATCGAGGGAACAGGGTTTGGTGGCACTGAAGCTTTCTTT. Based on the CDR3 plus reference TRBV5-1 and TRBJ1-1, the full variable domain is KAGVTQTPRYLIKTRGQQVTLSCSPISGHRSVSWYQQTPGQGLQFLFEYFSETQRNKGNFPGRFSGRQFSNSRSEMNVSTLELGDSALYLCASSLIEGTGFGGTEAFFGQGTRLTVV.

This sequence joins TRBV10-3 and TRBJ2-7; D is perhaps TRBD1 (5 bases). Germline V gene lookup returns CDR1 ENHRY and CDR2 SYGVKD. The CDR3 spans 13 residues. V was shortened by 4 bases and J by 1 base, with 8 bases between the two germline ends. The CDR3 DNA is TGTGCCATCAGTGTCCAGGGATCCTACGAGCAGTACTTC. This sequence encodes CAISVQGSYEQYF.

The chain links TRBV5-1 to TRBJ2-1, with 9 bases lining up with TRBD1. The CDR3 extends over 14 amino acids. Germline CDR1 is SGHRS and CDR2 is YFSETQ. V was pared by 4 bases and J by 8 bases, with 7 bases of the junction left unmatched. CDR3 nucleotide sequence: TGCGCCAGCAGCCTGGGACAGGGAATAGATGAGCAGTTCTTC. The encoded protein is CASSLGQGIDEQFF.

This clone appeared a single time. The chain carries TRBV18 and TRBJ2-1; D unresolved. This CDR3 comprises 17 residues. The V end lost 3 bases, the J end lost 3 bases, and 18 bases lay between the germline ends. The V gene's germline CDR1 is KGHSH and CDR2 LQKENI. CDR3 amino acids: CASSPRLMGSYYNEQFF. CDR3 sequence (DNA): TGTGCCAGCTCACCTCGGCTAATGGGATCCTACTACAATGAGCAGTTCTTC.

This rearrangement joins TRBV2 to TRBJ2-7; 7 nucleotides align to TRBD2. V lost 6 bases to trimming and J lost 6 bases; unmatched junction nucleotides: 8. This CDR3 has 13 residues. Germline-derived CDR1 and CDR2 are SNHLY and FYNNEI. The CDR3 is CASRDAWGGEQYF. The CDR3 nucleotides are TGTGCCAGCAGGGACGCCTGGGGGGGCGAGCAGTACTTC. Variable domain in full (rest from reference TRBV2 and TRBJ2-7): EPEVTQTPSHQVTQMGQEVILRCVPISNHLYFYWYRQILGQKVEFLVSFYNNEISEKSEIFDDQFSVERPDGSNFTLKIRSTKLEDSAMYFCASRDAWGGEQYFGPGTRLTVT.

The rearrangement links TRBV2 to TRBJ2-3; D gene uncertain. The V gene lost 8 bases and the J gene lost 6 bases, with 30 bases spanning the gap. CDR3 length: 18 residues. Looked up from germline, CDR1 is SNHLY and CDR2 is FYNNEI. CDR3 coding DNA: TGTGCCAGCCGAGACCAGCCCCCCGGGCCAACGACGAGGGATACGCAGTATTTT. It yields the protein CASRDQPPGPTTRDTQYF.

The chain employs TRBV5-1 and TRBJ2-7, with TRBD2 matching 10 bases. V shed 0 bases and J 4 bases; nucleotides not matched to a gene: 13. Germline-derived CDR1 and CDR2 are SGHRS and YFSETQ. The CDR3 has 18 amino acids. The CDR3 bases are TGCGCCAGCAGCTTGGGGGTAACAAGGACTAGCGGATTTTACGAGCAGTACTTC. This encodes CASSLGVTRTSGFYEQYF.

The chain carries TRBV28 and TRBJ1-3, with 8 bases fitting TRBD1. Germline loops: CDR1 MDHEN, CDR2 SYDVKM. V shed 6 bases, J shed 2 bases, and the junction held 9 bases outside the gene matches. The CDR3 runs to 16 residues. The CDR3 DNA follows: TGTGCCAGCAGCCCTCAAGACAGGGGCCCTGGAAACACCATATATTTT. Translated: CASSPQDRGPGNTIYF.

This clone was picked up a small number of times. J is TRBJ2-1 and V is TRBV18, with no clear D. Germline CDR1 reads KGHSH; CDR2 reads LQKENI. The ends were cut back, 4 bases at V and 9 bases at J, with 16 bases in the middle. The CDR3 length is 14 residues. In DNA form, the CDR3 reads TGTGCCAGCTCACAGAGCCCCCACCCCGCTGAGCAGTTCTTC. It is translated as CASSQSPHPAEQFF.

The J gene is TRBJ2-3, the V gene TRBV27, with 11 bases aligning to TRBD2. This CDR3 is 17 amino acids long. Looked up from germline, CDR1 is MNHEY and CDR2 is SMNVEV (reference sequence). V gave up 6 bases and J gave up 1 base; unmatched junction bases: 9. CDR3 amino acids: CASSQLAGVKGTDTQYF. The CDR3 DNA sequence: TGTGCCAGCAGCCAACTAGCGGGAGTCAAGGGCACAGATACGCAGTATTTT.